A single sample is the source of the 14 T cell receptor beta chains below, sequenced in a study of monozygotic twins with inflammatory bowel disease. With the 5' RACE reads reprocessed, TCRdb shows one record per CDR3 protein and no DNA. The sample holds under 200,000 distinct CDR3 sequences. The sequenced sample was blood. The receptors originated from a human donor with ulcerative colitis or Crohn's disease, or a healthy co-twin of an affected twin (not recorded which).

The V call is TRBV9, the J call TRBJ1-4; TCRdb's D call, TRBD1, is unchecked because there is no DNA. Per the germline V gene, CDR1 is SGDLS and CDR2 is YYNGEE. This CDR3 comprises 14 residues. CDR3 sequence reads: CASSNQGGGEKLFF.

The chain combines TRBV4-3 with TRBJ2-3; the TCRdb D gene call, TRBD2, has no DNA to confirm it. Germline V gives CDR1 LGHNA, CDR2 YSLEER. The CDR3 has 17 amino acids. The CDR3: CASSQVPSGSLTDTQYF.

This chain connects TRBV20-1 to TRBJ2-7; TCRdb returns TRBD1, unconfirmable since there is no DNA. The germline gives CDR1 DFQATT, CDR2 SNEGSKA (reference sequence). The CDR3 contains 12 residues. This chain's CDR3 is CRLGPGGDEQYF.

This sequence joins TRBV12-3 or TRBV12-4 and TRBJ2-1; TCRdb gives TRBD1 as the D gene, but with no DNA this cannot be confirmed. The CDR3 is 11 amino acids. The CDR3 protein is CASSLGDEQFF.

V usage is TRBV7-3 and J usage is TRBJ1-1. Germline CDR1 is SGHTA and CDR2 is FQGTGA. The CDR3 sequence is 13 residues long. CDR3 loop: CASSREGNTEAFF.

This chain links TRBV6-4 with TRBJ2-7; without DNA, the TCRdb call of TRBD1 cannot be checked. CDR1 is MRHNA, CDR2 SNTAGT, per germline. The CDR3 totals 15 residues. This CDR3 reads CASSAGVGGTYEQYF.

The chain has TRBV10-3 and TRBJ1-5. CDR1 ENHRY and CDR2 SYGVKD come from the germline V gene. The CDR3 has 16 amino acids. CDR3 protein: CAIRAGSVGSNQPQHF.

The CDR3 loop is CASSPTPGTGKKNEQFF. This sequence joins TRBV7-3 and TRBJ2-1; the TRBD2 assignment by TCRdb is unverifiable without DNA. CDR1 and CDR2 from the germline V gene are SGHTA and FQGTGA. The CDR3 sequence is 17 residues long.

The CDR3 reads CASSQGTPTAYGYTF. The V and J genes are TRBV4-3 and TRBJ1-2; TCRdb reports TRBD1, a call that lacks DNA to check it against. This CDR3 spans 15 amino acids. From germline, CDR1 is LGHNA and CDR2 YSLEER.

The chain employs TRBV5-6 and TRBJ2-7. Germline V lookup: CDR1 SGHDT, CDR2 YYEEEE. The length of the CDR3 is 12 residues. The CDR3 is CASSLLGYEQYF. The full variable domain, completed using reference TRBV5-6 and TRBJ2-7, is DAGVTQSPTHLIKTRGQQVTLRCSPKSGHDTVSWYQQALGQGPQFIFQYYEEEERQRGNFPDRFSGHQFPNYSSELNVNALLLGDSALYLCASSLLGYEQYFGPGTRLTVT.

The gene calls are TRBV20-1 and TRBJ2-3; TCRdb's D call, TRBD2, is unchecked because there is no DNA. Germline V CDR1 and CDR2: DFQATT, SNEGSKA (reference sequence). This CDR3 is built from 15 residues. The chain's CDR3 is CSARGLAFLGDTQYF.

V gene TRBV29-1 combines with J gene TRBJ1-1; TCRdb indicates TRBD1, and absent DNA this call remains unverified. This CDR3 is 16 amino acids long. Germline V lookup: CDR1 SQVTM, CDR2 ANQGSEA. CDR3 region: CSVEGNRDRGYTEAFF.

This chain uses TRBV28 with TRBJ1-1. The CDR3 length is 12 residues. Germline values: CDR1 MDHEN, CDR2 SYDVKM. The CDR3 sequence is CASSPPTDEAFF.

The chain combines TRBV5-1 with TRBJ1-1; as DNA is missing, the TRBD1 call by TCRdb cannot be tested. This CDR3 contains 15 residues. Germline CDR1 SGHRS, CDR2 YFSETQ. CDR3 protein: CASSARQGANTEAFF.